These 27 T cell receptor beta chains share one sample of origin, sequenced in a study of blood T cells in healthy people across ages. The use of a sample-barcoded 5' primer and a J-beta primer mix characterized a second PCR of roughly 7 to 11 cycles. TCRdb processed the 5' RACE reads anew with MiXCR; each CDR3 protein has one entry. The sample holds around 940,000 distinct CDR3 sequences, just over 50% seen once. The sequenced sample consisted of blood. The origin of the receptors is a woman aged 60-70 years in good health.

This clonotype has a handful of counts. The V gene is TRBV29-1, the J gene TRBJ1-1; TRBD1 matches at 8 bases. J was trimmed by 5 bases and V by 6 bases; bases with no gene match: 8. The CDR3 loop spans 13 amino acids. CDR1 is SQVTM and CDR2 is ANQGSEA in the germline V gene. CDR3 loop: CSVQGAGGTEAFF. Here the CDR3 DNA reads TGCAGCGTCCAGGGGGCTGGGGGTACTGAAGCTTTCTTT.

The chain recombines TRBV7-2 with TRBJ2-3; 7 nucleotides agree with TRBD2. CDR1 is SGHTA, CDR2 FQGNSA, per germline. The ends lost 6 bases at V and 0 bases at J; junction bases unmatched: 3. The CDR3 has 14 amino acids. The CDR3 spells CASRTSISTDTQYF. DNA of the CDR3: TGTGCCAGCAGGACTAGCATAAGCACAGATACGCAGTATTTT. The full variable domain, completed using reference TRBV7-2 and TRBJ2-3, is GAGVSQSPSNKVTEKGKDVELRCDPISGHTALYWYRQSLGQGLEFLIYFQGNSAPDKSGLPSDRFSAERTGGSVSTLTIQRTQQEDSAVYLCASRTSISTDTQYFGPGTRLTVL.

This clonotype was counted between two and nine times. This chain uses TRBV9 with TRBJ2-7; no definite D call. The V gene lost 0 bases and the J gene lost 2 bases, with 12 bases spanning the gap. The germline gives CDR1 SGDLS, CDR2 YYNGEE. The CDR3 is 15 residues long. This chain's CDR3 is CASSVEGTGPYEQYF. For the CDR3, the DNA is TGTGCCAGCAGCGTAGAGGGAACTGGGCCCTACGAGCAGTACTTC.

This sequence joins TRBV4-1 and TRBJ1-2; maybe TRBD1 (5 bases). The CDR3 spans 13 residues. V dropped 4 bases and J dropped 6 bases, with 12 bases sitting between them. CDR1 and CDR2 (germline): MGHRA, YSYEKL. The CDR3 DNA reads TGCGCCAGCAGCCCGGGACTCAAGGATGGCTACACCTTC. Translating it yields CASSPGLKDGYTF.

J is TRBJ2-2 and V is TRBV5-1; possible D gene TRBD1, 5 bases. V shed 0 bases and J shed 7 bases, with 7 bases lying between them. This CDR3 has 13 amino acids. Germline V gene data show CDR1 as SGHRS and CDR2 as YFSETQ. CDR3 loop: CASSLGGLGELFF. The CDR3 DNA reads TGCGCCAGCAGCTTGGGGGGCCTCGGGGAGCTGTTTTTT.

Only a few counts were recorded for this clonotype. V is TRBV20-1 and J is TRBJ2-5; D not certain. The DNA end lines up better with TRBJ2-7; the J call may be wrong. Germline CDR1 DFQATT, CDR2 SNEGSKA (reference sequence). The CDR3 has 13 residues. The CDR3 reads CSARGALTYEQYF. The CDR3 DNA reads as TGCAGTGCTAGAGGTGCCCTGACCTACGAGCAGTACTTC.

This clonotype was picked up a small number of times. The V and J genes are TRBV20-1 and TRBJ2-7, with D possibly being TRBD2 (6 bases). Germline V CDR1 and CDR2: DFQATT, SNEGSKA (reference sequence). The CDR3 totals 14 residues. The CDR3 loop reads CRADRKAGRYEQYF. CDR3 DNA sequence: TGCAGGGCCGATCGGAAGGCAGGGAGGTACGAGCAGTACTTC.

The J gene is TRBJ2-2, the V gene TRBV20-1; D possibly corresponds to TRBD2 (5 bases). CDR1 is DFQATT and CDR2 is SNEGSKA in the germline V gene (reference sequence). The CDR3 is 14 residues long. The germline V and J ends were trimmed by 5 bases and 2 bases, with 12 bases remaining between them. CDR3 nucleotides: TGCAGTGCTCATACGGACTTAAACACCGGGGAGCTGTTTTTT. As protein: CSAHTDLNTGELFF.

The V and J genes are TRBV12-3 or TRBV12-4 and TRBJ2-3; D is unresolved. Trimming left V 5 bases short and J 1 base short, with 16 bases between. The CDR3 is made up of 16 amino acids. The CDR3 loop reads CASSPRAPHGTDTQYF. The CDR3 DNA sequence: TGTGCCAGCAGTCCCCGGGCACCCCACGGCACAGATACGCAGTATTTT.

This chain joins TRBV15 and TRBJ2-7; 11 nucleotides agree with TRBD2. The CDR3 consists of 15 residues. Germline V gives CDR1 LNHNV, CDR2 YYDKDF (reference sequence). The trim removed 2 bases at V and 12 bases at J, leaving 12 bases unmatched. The CDR3 spells CATSRLKLAGEVRYF. The CDR3 DNA is TGTGCCACCAGCAGACTGAAACTAGCGGGAGAAGTTCGGTACTTC. Combining the CDR3 with reference TRBV15 and TRBJ2-7 gives the whole variable domain DAMVIQNPRYQVTQFGKPVTLSCSQTLNHNVMYWYQQKSSQAPKLLFHYYDKDFNNEADTPDNFQSRRPNTSFCFLDIRSPGLGDTAMYLCATSRLKLAGEVRYFGPGTRLTVT.

The genes are TRBV7-7 and TRBJ2-1; 11 bases align to TRBD2. Trimming removed 1 base from V and 6 bases from J; junction bases left unmatched: 2. CDR3 length: 15 residues. Germline CDR1 SSHAT, CDR2 FNYEAQ (reference sequence). CDR3 nucleotide sequence: TGTGCCAGCAGCTTAGGACTAGCGGGAATCAATGAGCAGTTCTTC. Translation: CASSLGLAGINEQFF.

Points on this clonotype: The junction departs from germline at one end; a sequencing error may be responsible. The V gene is TRBV2, the J gene TRBJ2-7; D is undetermined. This CDR3 contains 11 residues. Germline assignment: CDR1 SNHLY and CDR2 FYNNEI. In DNA, the CDR3 is TGTGCCAGCAGTGCATCCTCCGAGCAGTACTTC. It is translated as CASSASSEQYF.

The rearrangement joins TRBV29-1 to TRBJ2-7; no firm D call. V lost 2 bases, J lost 10 bases, and 21 bases lay in between. The germline V gene has CDR1 SQVTM and CDR2 ANQGSEA. The CDR3 is 14 amino acids. CDR3 sequence reads: CSVERPLANTKQYF. In DNA form, the CDR3 reads TGCAGCGTTGAAAGGCCCCTCGCTAATACGAAACAGTACTTC.

With regard to this clonotype: One junction end does not reproduce the germline sequence, and a read error may be involved. This chain connects TRBV7-2 to TRBJ2-3; 9 bases fit TRBD2. The CDR3 has 18 residues. Germline-derived CDR1 and CDR2 are SGHTA and FQGNSA. CDR3 nucleotide sequence: TGTGCCAGCAGCTTTTCCGGTTTGAGCGGGAGGACAACAGGTACGCAGTATTTT. Residues: CASSFSGLSGRTTGTQYF.

CDR3 amino acids: CATSRDRVATDTQYF. CDR3 nucleotides: TGTGCCACCAGCAGAGATAGGGTCGCCACAGATACGCAGTATTTT. The J gene is TRBJ2-3, the V gene TRBV15; D remains ambiguous. This CDR3 has 15 residues. V gave up 0 bases and J gave up 2 bases, with 9 bases separating them. CDR1 and CDR2 from the germline V gene are LNHNV and YYDKDF (reference sequence). Based on the CDR3 plus reference TRBV15 and TRBJ2-3, the full variable domain is DAMVIQNPRYQVTQFGKPVTLSCSQTLNHNVMYWYQQKSSQAPKLLFHYYDKDFNNEADTPDNFQSRRPNTSFCFLDIRSPGLGDTAMYLCATSRDRVATDTQYFGPGTRLTVL.

This clonotype has a handful of counts. The chain links TRBV28 to TRBJ2-7, with 9 bases matching TRBD2. From germline, CDR1 is MDHEN and CDR2 SYDVKM. The CDR3 contains 14 residues. The V segment lost 3 bases and the J segment 5 bases; nucleotides outside the gene matches: 5. This chain's CDR3 is CASSFLLAGDEQYF. The CDR3 DNA reads as TGTGCCAGCAGTTTTCTATTAGCGGGAGACGAGCAGTACTTC.

V is TRBV12-3 or TRBV12-4 and J is TRBJ2-1; D is unclear. This CDR3 comprises 14 residues. Deletions cut 5 bases from V and 4 bases from J, with 12 bases between. As DNA, the CDR3 is TGTGCCAGCAGTGTACGCCTGGGGTACAATGAGCAGTTCTTC. Amino acid sequence: CASSVRLGYNEQFF.

This clonotype was observed many times. The V call is TRBV3-1, the J call TRBJ2-3; 15 nucleotides align to TRBD2. V dropped 4 bases and J dropped 4; count of bases not matched to a gene: 6. This CDR3 is built from 17 residues. Germline V lookup: CDR1 LGHDT, CDR2 YNNKEL (reference sequence). CDR3 loop: CASSRRGLAGGADTQYF. In DNA, the CDR3 is TGTGCCAGCAGCCGCCGGGGACTAGCGGGAGGCGCAGATACGCAGTATTTT.

The chain is built from TRBV5-6 and TRBJ2-1; TRBD2 matches at 8 bases. Looked up from germline, CDR1 is SGHDT and CDR2 is YYEEEE. The length of the CDR3 is 17 residues. V was clipped by 5 bases and J by 13 bases; unmatched bases: 23. CDR3 in DNA: TGTGCCAGCAGTCAACACGGTAGCGGGGTAGGTGCGGAGACCCAGTTCTTC. It translates to CASSQHGSGVGAETQFF. The complete variable domain, with remaining parts taken from reference TRBV5-6 and TRBJ2-1, reads DAGVTQSPTHLIKTRGQQVTLRCSPKSGHDTVSWYQQALGQGPQFIFQYYEEEERQRGNFPDRFSGHQFPNYSSELNVNALLLGDSALYLCASSQHGSGVGAETQFFGPGTRLTVL.

This clonotype was seen more than once but under ten times. The J gene is TRBJ2-1, the V gene TRBV29-1; TRBD2 might be the D (5 bases). V was shortened by 8 bases and J by 11 bases, with 25 bases between the two germline ends. Germline V gene data show CDR1 as SQVTM and CDR2 as ANQGSEA. This CDR3 spans 14 amino acids. This CDR3 reads CSTLTRSRDPQQFF. CDR3 nucleotide sequence: TGCAGCACCCTGACCCGGTCACGGGATCCCCAGCAGTTCTTC.

The chain joins TRBV18 to TRBJ2-1, with 7 bases fitting TRBD1. Germline values: CDR1 KGHSH, CDR2 LQKENI. The V gene end was trimmed by 0 bases and the J gene end by 0 bases; junction bases not matched to a gene: 2. This CDR3 contains 16 residues. CDR3: CASSPPTGISYNEQFF. The CDR3 bases are TGTGCCAGCTCACCACCGACAGGGATCTCCTACAATGAGCAGTTCTTC.

CDR3 nucleotides: TGCGCCAGCAGCTTGGACAGAAGTCCCACTGAAGCTTTCTTT. It translates to CASSLDRSPTEAFF. The chain links TRBV5-1 to TRBJ1-1, with no clear D. Germline values: CDR1 SGHRS, CDR2 YFSETQ. The CDR3 is 14 amino acids. Between the trimmed V and J ends, which lost 0 bases and 4 bases, there was a span of 10 bases.

The rearrangement joins TRBV6-4 to TRBJ1-1; no clear D gene. CDR1 is MRHNA and CDR2 is SNTAGT in the germline V gene. Trimming shortened V by 5 bases and J by 4 bases, and 11 bases separated the two germline ends. The CDR3 loop spans 13 amino acids. CDR3 DNA sequence: TGTGCCAGCAGTCGGGAGGATGGCACTGAAGCTTTCTTT. Protein product: CASSREDGTEAFF.

Turning to this clonotype: The junction shows a germline mismatch at one end, possibly a read error. The gene calls are TRBV7-2 and TRBJ2-7; D gene uncertain. The CDR3 is 14 amino acids. Germline assignment: CDR1 SGHTA and CDR2 FQGNSA. The CDR3 here is CVSSLSPEVDEQYF. CDR3 DNA: TGTGTCAGCAGCTTATCTCCCGAGGTTGACGAGCAGTACTTC.

V gene TRBV29-1 combines with J gene TRBJ2-3, with 7 bases identical to TRBD1. The CDR3 has 17 amino acids. V shed 4 bases, J shed 1 base, and the junction held 14 bases outside the gene matches. Per germline, CDR1 SQVTM and CDR2 ANQGSEA. DNA of the CDR3: TGCAGCGTTGTATCCCGACAGGGAACCGAGCGCACAGATACGCAGTATTTT. Protein sequence: CSVVSRQGTERTDTQYF.

The J gene is TRBJ2-7, the V gene TRBV5-1; D is ambiguous. The germline CDR1 and CDR2 sequences are SGHRS and YFSETQ. V gave up 0 bases and J gave up 4 bases, with 14 bases separating them. The CDR3 contains 15 residues. The chain's CDR3 is CASSLEPMTGYEQYF. The CDR3 bases are TGCGCCAGCAGCTTGGAACCAATGACGGGTTACGAGCAGTACTTC.

The rearrangement uses TRBV5-6 and TRBJ2-4, with D uncertain. The J call is in doubt because the DNA end fits TRBJ2-7 better. Germline CDR1 is SGHDT and CDR2 is YYEEEE. The CDR3 is made up of 14 amino acids. Here the CDR3 DNA reads TGTGCCAGCAGCACGGACGGAGAATCCTACGAGCAGTACTTC. Translation: CASSTDGESYEQYF.